The 3 T cell receptor beta chains below all came from one sample that was sequenced in a study of T cells in women clearing cervical HPV infection. This table comes from immunoSEQ multiplex PCR, and its TCRdb copy is limited to in-frame clones, with some not included. This sample's table reports some 39,000 clones. Sequenced sample: blood buffy coat. The receptors here all came from a woman between 18 and 69 years old with a cervical HPV16 infection that either progressed to CIN3+ or cleared (not recorded which).

As to this clone: The read ends 3 residues before the CDR3 terminus; that terminus is restored from the germline J gene. V usage is TRBV20-1 and J usage is TRBJ1-3; D may be TRBD1 (6 bases). The CDR3 loop spans 15 amino acids. V gave up 5 bases and J gave up 0 bases, with 14 bases separating them. The germline V gene has CDR1 DFQATT and CDR2 SNEGSKA (reference sequence). The DNA read from the CDR3 is TGCAGTGCTCTACGGGACACCTTCTCTGGAAACACC. This encodes CSALRDTFSGNT. The complete CDR3 sequence is CSALRDTFSGNTIYF.

A note on this clone: The sequenced fragment ends 3 residues before the CDR3 boundary, so the rest is inferred from the germline J gene. The rearrangement joins TRBV5-4 to TRBJ2-5, with TRBD2 matching over 7 bases. The CDR3 has 14 residues. The germline CDR1 and CDR2 sequences are SGHNT and YYREEE (reference sequence). V shed 2 bases and J 2 bases; nucleotides not matched to a gene: 3. The CDR3: CASSFRGGQETQYF. The CDR3 DNA, read in part, is TGTGCCAGCAGCTTTAGGGGAGGGCAAGAGACC.

Details on this clone: The read ends 3 residues early relative to the CDR3; the germline J gene fills the gap. The V call is TRBV11-3, the J call TRBJ2-5; D unresolved. V was clipped by 3 bases and J by 4 bases, with 9 bases between them. The CDR3 covers 13 residues. CDR1 and CDR2 from the germline V gene are SGHNT and YENEEA. CDR3 protein: CASSFVLRETQYF. The sequenced part of the CDR3 DNA is TGTGCCAGCAGCTTCGTTTTGCGAGAGACC.